One sample yielded the 28 T cell receptor beta chains listed below, sequenced in a study of CD8+ T cells in alopecia areata. Treatment: oral pan-JAK inhibitor, 5-10 mg twice daily. As the sequencing template, cDNA was produced by extracting RNA and reverse transcribing it. Some clones are missing from TCRdb's copy, which holds only in-frame ones; the method was immunoSEQ multiplex PCR. The repertoire holds roughly 120,000 clones, less than 70% seen once, with approximately 3.1% in the top ten. The specimen was CD4+ T cells sorted from blood, collected at week 24, from a patient treated with tofacitinib. The receptor set was obtained from a human donor with alopecia areata.

This clone was found a few times. The chain employs TRBV29-1 and TRBJ1-1; no firm D call. CDR1 and CDR2 (germline): SQVTM, ANQGSEA. Trimming removed 8 bases at V and 3 bases at J, with 10 bases between. The length of the CDR3 is 11 residues. CDR3 sequence: CSSTRDTEAFF. In DNA form, the CDR3 reads TGCAGCTCTACCCGGGACACTGAAGCTTTCTTT.

The chain uses TRBV25-1 and TRBJ1-4; 8 bases are shared with TRBD1. CDR1 and CDR2 from the germline V gene are MGHDK and SYGVNS. The CDR3 consists of 15 residues. Trimming cost V 4 bases and J 5 bases; bases outside gene matches: 6. CDR3 in amino acids: CASSAWTGKNEKLFF. For the CDR3, the DNA is TGTGCCAGCAGTGCGTGGACAGGGAAGAATGAAAAACTGTTTTTT.

This chain uses TRBV7-2 with TRBJ2-3; 9 bases fit TRBD1. CDR1 and CDR2 (germline): SGHTA, FQGNSA. This CDR3 is built from 16 residues. Unmatched junction bases numbered 6, after V lost 1 base and J lost 4 bases. CDR3: CASSLGLGTGPDTQYF. CDR3 bases: TGTGCCAGCAGCTTAGGGCTCGGGACAGGGCCAGATACGCAGTATTTT. The full variable domain, rest sourced from reference TRBV7-2 and TRBJ2-3, is GAGVSQSPSNKVTEKGKDVELRCDPISGHTALYWYRQSLGQGLEFLIYFQGNSAPDKSGLPSDRFSAERTGGSVSTLTIQRTQQEDSAVYLCASSLGLGTGPDTQYFGPGTRLTVL.

The chain has TRBV5-1 and TRBJ1-1; D is perhaps TRBD1 (5 bases). The CDR3 length is 13 residues. Germline CDR1 reads SGHRS; CDR2 reads YFSETQ. V lost 6 bases and J 1 base, leaving 10 bases between the germline ends. This CDR3 is CASTTGGNTEAFF. The CDR3 nucleotides are TGCGCCAGCACCACAGGAGGGAACACTGAAGCTTTCTTT.

The chain carries TRBV30 and TRBJ1-6; 7 bases agree with TRBD1. Losses at the gene ends were 2 bases for V and 6 bases for J; bases not matched to a gene: 1. The CDR3 sequence is 13 residues long. The germline gives CDR1 GTSNPN, CDR2 SVGIG (reference sequence). The CDR3 DNA is TGTGCCTGGAGTTACAGGGGTAATTCACCCCTCCACTTT. It translates to CAWSYRGNSPLHF.

This clone was counted between two and nine times. The chain links TRBV19 to TRBJ2-1; D ambiguous. Germline lookup yields CDR1 LNHDA and CDR2 SQIVND (reference sequence). CDR3 size: 15 residues. Trimming removed 1 base at V and 6 bases at J, with 13 bases between. CDR3 loop: CASSIGLMPRNEQFF. In nucleotides, the CDR3 is TGTGCCAGTAGTATAGGGCTGATGCCTCGCAATGAGCAGTTCTTC.

This chain joins TRBV7-9 and TRBJ1-3, with D maybe TRBD1 (5 bases). The germline V gene has CDR1 SEHNR and CDR2 FQNEAQ (reference sequence). Trimming removed 10 bases at V and 7 bases at J, with 17 bases between. The CDR3 consists of 13 residues. The CDR3 sequence: CATRDSSGNTIYF. CDR3 bases: TGTGCCACGAGGGACTCGTCGGGGAACACCATATATTTT.

The rearrangement joins TRBV6-6 to TRBJ1-2, with D possibly being TRBD1 (6 bases). The germline V gene has CDR1 MNHNY and CDR2 SVGAGI (reference sequence). The CDR3 spans 13 residues. V lost 6 bases to trimming and J lost 4 bases, with 12 bases between them. The CDR3 loop reads CASSPGTFYGYTF. CDR3 nucleotides: TGTGCCAGCAGCCCAGGGACATTCTATGGCTACACCTTC.

The CDR3, as DNA: TGTGCCAGCAGCTATTTTAGCGGGGGACGTAGATACGAGCAGTACTTC. It specifies CASSYFSGGRRYEQYF. The chain couples TRBV7-2 to TRBJ2-7, with 9 bases aligning to TRBD2. The CDR3 runs 16 residues. Germline values: CDR1 SGHTA, CDR2 FQGNSA. J gave up 4 bases and V 4 bases, and 11 bases lay outside the gene matches.

This chain connects TRBV11-1 to TRBJ2-5; D may be TRBD1 (5 bases). CDR3 length equals 13 residues. Deletions cut 5 bases from V and 2 bases from J, with 9 bases between. Germline-derived CDR1 and CDR2 are SGHAT and FQDESV (reference sequence). The CDR3 reads CASSKGVQETQYF. CDR3 nucleotide sequence: TGTGCCAGCAGCAAAGGGGTTCAAGAGACCCAGTACTTC.

The gene calls are TRBV18 and TRBJ1-1; tentatively, D is TRBD1 (5 bases). Germline V gene sequence: CDR1 KGHSH, CDR2 LQKENI. The germline V and J ends were trimmed by 2 bases and 2 bases, with 9 bases remaining between them. This CDR3 contains 14 residues. For the CDR3, the DNA is TGTGCCAGCTCACCAATAGACAGCAACACTGAAGCTTTCTTT. This translates into CASSPIDSNTEAFF. Complete variable domain (other parts from reference TRBV18 and TRBJ1-1): NAGVMQNPRHLVRRRGQEARLRCSPMKGHSHVYWYRQLPEEGLKFMVYLQKENIIDESGMPKERFSAEFPKEGPSILRIQQVVRGDSAAYFCASSPIDSNTEAFFGQGTRLTVV.

The V call is TRBV6-5, the J call TRBJ1-2, with D hard to call. This CDR3 spans 14 amino acids. V lost 0 bases, J lost 4 bases, and 9 bases lay in between. CDR1 and CDR2 from the germline V gene are MNHEY and SVGAGI. CDR3 protein: CASSYSRFSYGYTF. CDR3 DNA sequence: TGTGCCAGCAGTTACTCTCGATTTTCCTATGGCTACACCTTC.

The chain joins TRBV29-1 to TRBJ1-1; D unclear. CDR3 size: 12 residues. Trimming pared 4 bases from V and 1 base from J, leaving 7 bases between. Per the germline V gene, CDR1 is SQVTM and CDR2 is ANQGSEA. The CDR3 sequence: CSVGSQNTEAFF. The CDR3 region has the DNA TGCAGCGTTGGCAGCCAGAACACTGAAGCTTTCTTT.

V gene TRBV10-3 combines with J gene TRBJ2-5; D is perhaps TRBD2 (5 bases). Germline CDR1 is ENHRY and CDR2 is SYGVKD. The CDR3 length is 15 residues. Trimming left V 6 bases short and J 4 bases short, with 18 bases between. CDR3 region: CAIRPGLRERETQYF. CDR3 in DNA: TGTGCCATCAGGCCCGGGTTGAGGGAACGAGAGACCCAGTACTTC.

The chain employs TRBV7-9 and TRBJ2-5, with a possible D match to TRBD2 (5 bases). Germline-derived CDR1 and CDR2 are SEHNR and FQNEAQ (reference sequence). Trimming stripped 6 bases from V and 2 bases from J, with 10 bases between. The CDR3 length is 13 residues. Written as DNA, the CDR3 is TGTGCCAGCAGGCGGACTTTACAAGAGACCCAGTACTTC. It encodes CASRRTLQETQYF.

This clone has more than one count but fewer than ten. The chain is built from TRBV5-1 and TRBJ2-4; TRBD1 is a possible D gene (5 bases). CDR1 is SGHRS, CDR2 YFSETQ, per germline. CDR3 length: 13 residues. With 2 bases removed from V and 7 bases from J, the gap between germline ends came to 10 bases. The CDR3 is CASSFPQDNIQYF. The CDR3 DNA is TGCGCCAGCAGCTTTCCACAGGACAACATTCAGTACTTC.

This chain uses TRBV20-1 with TRBJ1-2; D possibly corresponds to TRBD1 (5 bases). This CDR3 contains 11 residues. CDR1 is DFQATT, CDR2 SNEGSKA, per germline (reference sequence). Trimming stripped 7 bases from V and 4 bases from J, with 10 bases between. Here the CDR3 reads CSVEQVYGYTF. The DNA for the CDR3 is TGCAGTGTCGAACAGGTCTATGGCTACACCTTC.

The chain employs TRBV6-5 and TRBJ2-3, with D possibly TRBD2 on 7 matching bases. Trimming pared 10 bases from V and 5 bases from J, leaving 19 bases between. Germline CDR1 and CDR2: MNHEY and SVGAGI. This CDR3 comprises 14 residues. DNA for the CDR3: TGTGCCACCTTTAGGGGGGGGGCCGAAGATACGCAGTATTTT. Protein product: CATFRGGAEDTQYF.

This chain uses TRBV7-2 with TRBJ1-2; the D gene is possibly TRBD1 (5 bases). The V gene lost 5 bases and the J gene lost 7 bases, with 14 bases spanning the gap. This CDR3 comprises 13 residues. The germline V gene encodes CDR1 SGHTA and CDR2 FQGNSA. The CDR3, as DNA: TGTGCCAGCAGCCCCAAGGGGCAAGGTGGCTACACCTTC. It encodes CASSPKGQGGYTF.

This clone has more than one count but fewer than ten. The chain joins TRBV9 to TRBJ1-5, with D unresolved. V was clipped by 4 bases and J by 3 bases, with 8 bases between them. The length of the CDR3 is 13 residues. In germline, CDR1 is SGDLS, CDR2 YYNGEE. The CDR3 loop reads CASSYEDNQPQHF. CDR3 DNA sequence: TGTGCCAGCAGCTATGAAGACAATCAGCCCCAGCATTTT.

This chain links TRBV2 with TRBJ2-5; 8 bases agree with TRBD1. The CDR3 has 13 amino acids. Germline V gives CDR1 SNHLY, CDR2 FYNNEI. V dropped 11 bases and J dropped 6; count of bases not matched to a gene: 11. The chain's CDR3 is CARERTGTKTQYF. DNA for the CDR3: TGTGCCCGGGAAAGGACAGGGACGAAGACCCAGTACTTC.

This chain uses TRBV5-1 with TRBJ2-1; D possibly matches TRBD1 or TRBD2 (7 bases each). V was trimmed by 4 bases and J by 12 bases, leaving 17 bases between them. CDR1 is SGHRS, CDR2 YFSETQ, per germline. This CDR3 has 13 residues. The CDR3 is CASSPAGTEGQFF. In DNA form, the CDR3 reads TGCGCCAGCAGCCCAGCGGGGACAGAAGGGCAGTTCTTC.

This clone was counted a few times. The chain is built from TRBV5-1 and TRBJ1-5, with D perhaps matching TRBD1 (5 bases). The CDR3 is 15 amino acids. V was shortened by 4 bases and J by 2 bases, with 13 bases between the two germline ends. The germline gives CDR1 SGHRS, CDR2 YFSETQ. This CDR3 reads CASSPQGMRNQPQHF. Here the CDR3 DNA reads TGCGCCAGCAGCCCTCAGGGAATGCGCAATCAGCCCCAGCATTTT.

This clone occurred once. The CDR3 sequence is CAWSRQGYEAFF. In DNA form, the CDR3 reads TGTGCCTGGAGCCGACAGGGCTACGAAGCTTTCTTT. The chain has TRBV30 and TRBJ1-1; the match to TRBD1 covers 7 bases. This CDR3 has 12 residues. With 3 bases clipped from V and 8 bases from J, the junction kept 6 bases outside the gene matches. In germline, CDR1 is GTSNPN, CDR2 SVGIG (reference sequence).

The V call is TRBV7-2, the J call TRBJ2-7; D is ambiguous. The CDR3 runs 14 residues. In germline, CDR1 is SGHTA, CDR2 FQGNSA. V was pared by 5 bases and J by 3 bases, with 14 bases between. CDR3 in amino acids: CASSASHQGYEQYF. CDR3 bases: TGTGCCAGCAGCGCCTCGCATCAAGGCTACGAGCAGTACTTC.

For the CDR3, the DNA is TGTGCCAGTAGTGCGGGACTACACAAGACCCAGTACTTC. This sequence encodes CASSAGLHKTQYF. The rearrangement joins TRBV19 to TRBJ2-5; TRBD2 agrees at 7 bases. V dropped 5 bases and J dropped 6; count of bases not matched to a gene: 6. The germline CDR1 and CDR2 sequences are LNHDA and SQIVND (reference sequence). CDR3 length: 13 residues.

The J gene is TRBJ1-4, the V gene TRBV6-1, with 8 bases fitting TRBD1. V was pared by 6 bases and J by 6 bases, with 3 bases of the junction left unmatched. CDR3 length: 13 residues. CDR1 is MNHNS and CDR2 is SASEGT in the germline V gene. CDR3 DNA: TGTGCCAGCAGAGCGGGACAGGATGAAAAACTGTTTTTT. This encodes CASRAGQDEKLFF.

The V and J genes are TRBV9 and TRBJ1-1; D unresolved. The V and J ends lost 0 bases and 3 bases respectively, with 9 bases between them. CDR3 length equals 14 residues. The germline V gene encodes CDR1 SGDLS and CDR2 YYNGEE. In DNA form, the CDR3 reads TGTGCCAGCAGCGTAGTACCGGGTCACACTGAAGCTTTCTTT. It yields the protein CASSVVPGHTEAFF. The full variable domain, completed using reference TRBV9 and TRBJ1-1, is DSGVTQTPKHLITATGQRVTLRCSPRSGDLSVYWYQQSLDQGLQFLIQYYNGEERAKGNILERFSAQQFPDLHSELNLSSLELGDSALYFCASSVVPGHTEAFFGQGTRLTVV.